The rows below give T cell receptor beta chains drawn from one sample of a study of cytotoxic CD8 clonotypes in ibrutinib-treated CLL. Using immunoSEQ multiplex PCR, the repertoire was profiled, and TCRdb retains in-frame clones only, with some absent. This sample carries 90,000 to 150,000 clones, about 53% of them seen once, and the ten largest clones take 35% to 40%. This sample comprised PBMCs, obtained after 24 months of ibrutinib treatment. The receptors stem from a human donor with chronic lymphocytic leukemia. CDR3s include the opening cysteine and the closing phenylalanine or tryptophan. A D gene is named only where the DNA matches it firmly. Not every row has a clone size; where given, it reads once, few, many or a size class.

V: TRBV12-5
J: TRBJ1-3
size: -
D: -
CDR3: CASGPSGIAGNTIYF
DNA: TGTGCTAGTGGTCCCTCAGGAATCGCTGGAAACACCATATATTTT

V: TRBV2
J: TRBJ2-1
size: -
D: TRBD2
CDR3: CASRLAGGPYNEQFF
DNA: TGTGCCAGCAGACTAGCGGGGGGACCTTACAATGAGCAGTTCTTC

V: TRBV6-5
J: TRBJ1-2
size: -
D: TRBD1
CDR3: CASTEPGQGGGYTF
DNA: TGTGCCAGCACAGAACCGGGACAGGGGGGAGGCTACACCTTC

V: TRBV30
J: TRBJ1-1
size: -
D: -
CDR3: CAWSRTETEAFF
DNA: TGTGCCTGGAGTCGTACAGAGACTGAAGCTTTCTTT

V: TRBV11-3
J: TRBJ2-3
size: -
D: -
CDR3: CASSLDRGATDTQYF
DNA: TGTGCCAGCAGCTTAGATCGGGGAGCGACAGATACGCAGTATTTT

V: TRBV28
J: TRBJ1-5
size: few
D: -
CDR3: CASSWGFQPQHF
DNA: TGTGCCAGCAGCTGGGGGTTTCAGCCCCAGCATTTT

V: TRBV5-4
J: TRBJ2-6
size: -
D: -
CDR3: CASSPSSGANVLTF
DNA: TGTGCCAGCAGCCCGAGCTCTGGGGCCAACGTCCTGACTTTC

V: TRBV28
J: TRBJ1-1
size: -
D: -
CDR3: CASSTYGEAFF
DNA: TGTGCCAGTTCCACCTATGGTGAAGCTTTCTTT

V: TRBV19
J: TRBJ1-1
size: few
D: -
CDR3: CASSITAMNTEAFF
DNA: TGTGCCAGTAGTATCACAGCTATGAACACTGAAGCTTTCTTT

V: TRBV4-1
J: TRBJ1-1
size: -
D: -
CDR3: CASSRSGASEAFF
DNA: TGCGCCAGCAGCCGTTCGGGGGCCTCTGAAGCTTTCTTT

V: TRBV7-3
J: TRBJ1-1
size: -
D: -
CDR3: CASSLQGQNTEAFF
DNA: TGTGCCAGCAGCTTGCAGGGACAAAACACTGAAGCTTTCTTT

V: TRBV30
J: TRBJ1-4
size: -
D: -
CDR3: CAWSQTTNEKLFF
DNA: TGTGCCTGGTCGCAGACAACTAATGAAAAACTGTTTTTT

V: TRBV5-4
J: TRBJ1-5
size: -
D: -
CDR3: CASSLTDSNQPQHF
DNA: TGTGCCAGCAGCTTGACGGATAGCAATCAGCCCCAGCATTTT

V: TRBV5-4
J: TRBJ2-1
size: -
D: -
CDR3: CASSLDSSYNEQFF
DNA: TGTGCCAGCAGCTTGGACAGCTCCTACAATGAGCAGTTCTTC

V: TRBV7-9
J: TRBJ2-3
size: -
D: -
CDR3: CASSLGTTARGQYF
DNA: TGTGCCAGCAGCTTAGGGACCACGGCCCGAGGGCAGTATTTT

V: TRBV27
J: TRBJ2-1
size: -
D: -
CDR3: CASSGERLILGNEQFF
DNA: TGTGCCAGCAGTGGTGAAAGACTAATCTTGGGGAATGAGCAGTTCTTC

V: TRBV7-2
J: TRBJ2-3
size: few
D: -
CDR3: CASSFSAGTDTQYF
DNA: TGTGCCAGCAGCTTTTCCGCGGGCACAGATACGCAGTATTTT

V: TRBV4-1
J: TRBJ2-1
size: many
D: -
CDR3: CASSAPGTGYNEQFF
DNA: TGCGCCAGCAGCGCCCCCGGGACTGGCTACAATGAGCAGTTCTTC

V: TRBV5-6
J: TRBJ1-5
size: -
D: TRBD1
CDR3: CASSSRLQGDHQPQHF
DNA: TGTGCCAGCAGCTCGCGACTCCAGGGGGACCATCAGCCCCAGCATTTT

V: TRBV30
J: TRBJ2-3
size: -
D: -
CDR3: CAWSGKGDTQYF
DNA: TGTGCCTGGAGTGGGAAGGGAGATACGCAGTATTTT

V: TRBV7-8
J: TRBJ2-5
size: -
D: TRBD2
CDR3: CASGTTSGPQETQYF
DNA: TGTGCCAGCGGTACGACTAGCGGGCCCCAAGAGACCCAGTACTTC

V: TRBV27
J: TRBJ2-3
size: -
D: -
CDR3: CASRLSGIRTDTQYF
DNA: TGTGCCAGCAGACTCAGCGGAATTCGCACAGATACGCAGTATTTT

V: TRBV9
J: TRBJ2-3
size: -
D: -
CDR3: CASSVDGGRTDTQYF
DNA: TGTGCCAGCAGCGTAGACGGGGGTCGCACAGATACGCAGTATTTT

V: TRBV6-5
J: TRBJ2-7
size: -
D: -
CDR3: CASRPPGNSYEQYF
DNA: TGTGCCAGCAGGCCCCCCGGGAACTCCTACGAGCAGTACTTC

V: TRBV5-6
J: TRBJ1-1
size: many
D: TRBD1
CDR3: CASSLEGARTEAFF
DNA: TGTGCCAGCAGCTTGGAGGGGGCGCGGACTGAAGCTTTCTTT

V: TRBV11-3
J: TRBJ2-7
size: -
D: -
CDR3: CASPHPIYEQYF
DNA: TGTGCCAGTCCTCACCCCATTTACGAGCAGTACTTC

V: TRBV20-1
J: TRBJ2-1
size: few
D: -
CDR3: CSASMHEQFF
DNA: TGCAGTGCTAGTATGCATGAGCAGTTCTTC

V: TRBV4-1
J: TRBJ2-1
size: few
D: -
CDR3: CASSRGGANNEQFF
DNA: TGCGCCAGCAGCCGGGGCGGAGCCAACAATGAGCAGTTCTTC

V: TRBV7-2
J: TRBJ2-3
size: -
D: -
CDR3: CASSPGLKPSTDTQYF
DNA: TGTGCCAGCAGCCCTGGACTCAAACCTAGCACAGATACGCAGTATTTT

V: TRBV29-1
J: TRBJ2-5
size: -
D: -
CDR3: CSVGNPQKGTQYF
DNA: TGCAGCGTTGGAAACCCACAAAAGGGGACCCAGTACTTC

V: TRBV7-3
J: TRBJ1-1
size: few
D: -
CDR3: CASSQGGSTEAFF
DNA: TGTGCCAGCAGTCAGGGAGGGAGCACTGAAGCTTTCTTT

V: TRBV14
J: TRBJ1-6
size: few
D: -
CDR3: CASSQDHGGSPLHF
DNA: TGTGCCAGCAGCCAAGATCATGGGGGATCACCCCTCCACTTT

V: TRBV2
J: TRBJ2-6
size: -
D: -
CDR3: CASSLSAGANVLTF
DNA: TGTGCCAGCAGTCTGAGTGCTGGGGCCAACGTCCTGACTTTC

V: TRBV11-2
J: TRBJ2-1
size: -
D: TRBD1
CDR3: CASSSGQGSHNEQFF
DNA: TGTGCCAGCAGCTCGGGACAGGGGTCCCACAATGAGCAGTTCTTC

V: TRBV5-3
J: TRBJ1-6
size: -
D: TRBD1
CDR3: CARSLVRWTGTNSPLHF
DNA: TGTGCCAGAAGCTTGGTCCGATGGACAGGAACTAATTCACCCCTCCACTTT

V: TRBV10-3
J: TRBJ2-1
size: many
D: TRBD2
CDR3: CAISDSGGTSGGSGEQFF
DNA: TGTGCCATCAGTGATAGCGGAGGGACTAGCGGGGGGTCAGGAGAGCAGTTCTTC

V: TRBV5-1
J: TRBJ2-7
size: -
D: TRBD1
CDR3: CASSLGTGATYEQYF
DNA: TGCGCCAGCAGCTTGGGTACAGGGGCGACCTACGAGCAGTACTTC

V: TRBV9
J: TRBJ2-7
size: few
D: -
CDR3: CASSRSGRASSEQYF
DNA: TGTGCCAGCAGCCGTAGTGGGAGAGCCTCGAGTGAGCAGTACTTC

V: TRBV25-1
J: TRBJ2-5
size: -
D: TRBD1
CDR3: CASTQAGTGGETQYF
DNA: TGTGCCAGCACCCAAGCCGGGACAGGCGGAGAGACCCAGTACTTC

V: TRBV4-1
J: TRBJ2-7
size: many
D: TRBD2
CDR3: CASSPWTSGGYEQYF
DNA: TGCGCCAGCAGCCCTTGGACTAGCGGGGGCTACGAGCAGTACTTC

V: TRBV30
J: TRBJ1-1
size: -
D: -
CDR3: CAWSSGQNTEAFF
DNA: TGTGCCTGGAGTAGTGGCCAGAACACTGAAGCTTTCTTT

V: TRBV6-6
J: TRBJ1-4
size: few
D: -
CDR3: CASKIQGEGEKLFF
DNA: TGTGCCAGCAAGATCCAGGGAGAAGGAGAAAAACTGTTTTTT

V: TRBV18
J: TRBJ1-5
size: -
D: -
CDR3: CASSLTGNPNQPQHF
DNA: TGTGCCAGCTCACTTACCGGGAACCCCAATCAGCCCCAGCATTTT

V: TRBV25-1
J: TRBJ1-6
size: once
D: TRBD1
CDR3: CASSADRAYNSPLHF
DNA: TGTGCCAGCAGCGCCGACAGGGCCTATAATTCACCCCTCCACTTT

V: TRBV5-4
J: TRBJ1-2
size: -
D: -
CDR3: CASSPGQETNYGYTF
DNA: TGTGCCAGCAGCCCGGGACAAGAGACTAACTATGGCTACACCTTC

V: TRBV5-4
J: TRBJ2-5
size: -
D: -
CDR3: CASSLGQTQETQYF
DNA: TGTGCCAGCAGCTTGGGACAGACCCAAGAGACCCAGTACTTC

V: TRBV29-1
J: TRBJ2-3
size: -
D: TRBD2
CDR3: CSAWGGSDTQYF
DNA: TGCAGCGCTTGGGGGGGATCCGATACGCAGTATTTT